The following is a T cell receptor beta chain sequence with its context. Antigen specificity is unknown. The sample comes from a study of shared clonotypes between healthy human individuals. Whole-study findings and limits: Sampling included only blood; tissue repertoires likely differ. Non-shared clonotypes showed lower generation probabilities than clonotypes common to all four donors.

The CDR3 sequence is 12 residues long. Germline assignment: CDR1 SQVTM and CDR2 ANQGSEA. There were only Caucasian adults among the donors, and all lived in Nashville, Tennessee. Splitting of each subset's genomic DNA was done evenly across several immunoSEQ plates. Profiling relied on immunoSEQ multiplex PCR, and the TCRdb table lists in-frame clones only, not all of them. The data contain 500,000 to 550,000 clones, approximately 94% of them singletons. What was sequenced was naive CD4+ T cells sorted from blood. Subset meaning: CD45RA+ positively selected. V usage is TRBV29-1 and J usage is TRBJ2-5; TRBD1 aligns across 7 bases. TRBJ2-7 matches the DNA end more closely, so the J call is doubtful. This TCR came from a woman aged 25 to 39 in good health. The chain's CDR3 is CSVEGTAYEQYF. The CDR3 nucleotides are TGCAGCGTTGAGGGGACAGCCTACGAGCAGTACTTC.